This TCR beta chain appears in the sequencing data of a study of beta chain features in type 1 diabetes. Germline values: CDR1 SGHTA, CDR2 FQGNSA. This CDR3 has 15 residues. V was pared by 1 base and J by 0 bases, with 0 bases of the junction left unmatched. Study-wide findings and caveats: Shortening of TCRB CDR3s, moderate but significant, appeared in all four CD4+ subsets of Type 1 diabetes patients.

This clone was found a few times. Its antigen is currently unknown. The sample contains more than one DNA sequence encoding this CDR3. Since all of the isolated RNA was reverse transcribed, expressed TCRB transcripts were what got sequenced. Measured with immunoSEQ multiplex PCR; TCRdb has only the in-frame clones, and not every one. The table has over 600,000 clones, around 12% seen once; the top ten hold approximately 0.11%. The sample was naive CD4+ T cells from blood. J is TRBJ1-2 and V is TRBV7-2, with 9 positions matching TRBD1. This clonotype originated in a man aged 25 to 40 with type 1 diabetes. CDR3 sequence (DNA): TGTGCCAGCAGCTTAGGACAGGGGGCTAACTATGGCTACACCTTC. Translated: CASSLGQGANYGYTF.